This T cell receptor beta chain was sequenced for a study of response to subunit inactivated influenza vaccine. Study results and caveats: Authors suggested each seasonal flu vaccination may recruit only limited numbers of new T cells.

MiXCR, applied by TCRdb to the RT-PCR reads, yields one record per CDR3 protein. The repertoire consists of 500,000 or so distinct CDR3 sequences, with more than 15% occurring once and the leading ten covering 3%. This clonotype was seen only a few times. Its antigen is not identified. The ends lost 2 bases at V and 10 bases at J; junction bases unmatched: 9. This CDR3 has 15 amino acids. Germline CDR1 MNHNS, CDR2 SASEGT. This sequence originates from a man in his fifties or sixties who received an inactivated influenza vaccine. This chain connects TRBV6-1 to TRBJ2-1, with 9 bases that match TRBD2. The starting material was CD4+ T cells sorted from PBMCs, obtained less than 30 months after vaccination. CDR3: CASSELVAGVGEQFF. In nucleotides, the CDR3 is TGTGCCAGCAGTGAACTGGTAGCGGGAGTTGGAGAGCAGTTCTTC.